This T cell receptor (beta chain) is from a study of blood T cell repertoires in COVID-19. Whole-study context: Material from acute and convalescent COVID-19 was sourced from the United States, Italy and Spain. From T cells, B-cell-depleted T cells, or PBMCs came the material, which was cDNA or gDNA.

As originally analysed: Using reference gene primer amplification, nucleated cell counts were estimated. Generated by immunoSEQ multiplex PCR, the TCRdb table keeps only in-frame clones and is missing some. D and trimming were read from the DNA, whereas the V and J calls and clone size are those reported in that table. This table holds 130,000 or so clones, around three quarters found once. The ends were cut back, 0 bases at V and 12 bases at J, with 19 bases in the middle. Germline V gene data show CDR1 as SGHNT and CDR2 as YYREEE (reference sequence). The CDR3 runs 16 residues. The sequence came from a man between 45 and 60 years old with acute or convalescent COVID-19. The chain recombines TRBV5-4 with TRBJ1-6; no clear D gene. The sample comprised peripheral blood. The CDR3 loop reads CASSLGLGRTYGPLHF. The CDR3 coding sequence is TGTGCCAGCAGCTTGGGACTTGGCAGGACTTACGGACCCCTCCACTTT.